This is a list of T cell receptor beta chains from one sample in a study of T-cell reconstitution after alpha-beta-depleted transplantation in children. TCRdb redid the calling of the PCR reads with MiXCR, one entry per CDR3 protein. Found here are hundreds of thousands of distinct CDR3 sequences, about 8.4% of them singletons; the top ten hold 35% to 45%. This material consisted of PBMCs, mostly from graft donor cells, taken 360 days after TCRalphabeta/CD19-depleted stem cell transplant. The source of these receptors is a male patient between 2 and 15 years old who had a stem cell transplant for acute myeloid leukemia, so the T cells may come from the graft donor. CDR3s include the opening cysteine and the closing phenylalanine or tryptophan. The order of the fields is J gene, D gene, CDR3 length, V gene, clone size, CDR3 protein, CDR3 DNA. The D gene is left open where the match is weak. Some rows mark clone size as missing; the rest say once, few, many or name a class of expanded clone.

TRBJ2-2	TRBD2	16	TRBV12-3/TRBV12-4	.	CATKGAGENAGGELFF	TGTGCCACCAAAGGGGCGGGGGAGAACGCCGGCGGGGAGCTGTTTTTT
TRBJ2-6	.	19	TRBV12-3/TRBV12-4	few	CASSPLPGHLRSGANVLTF	TGTGCCAGCAGTCCCTTGCCGGGACACTTAAGATCTGGGGCCAACGTCCTGACTTTC
TRBJ1-1	.	15	TRBV20-1	few	CSARDVGNRLAEAFF	TGCAGTGCTAGAGACGTGGGGAATAGATTGGCTGAAGCTTTCTTT
TRBJ1-2	.	13	TRBV4-3	few	CASSQEGPSDRFF	TGCGCCAGCAGCCAAGAGGGTCCCAGCGATAGATTCTTC
TRBJ2-7	TRBD2	13	TRBV27	.	CASRLAGGAEQYF	TGTGCCAGTCGACTAGCGGGAGGGGCCGAGCAGTACTTC
TRBJ2-2	TRBD1	16	TRBV24-1	few	CATSDSMTGATGELFF	TGTGCCACCAGTGATTCGATGACAGGGGCTACCGGGGAGCTGTTTTTT
TRBJ1-3	.	15	TRBV9	many	CASTKGVSSGNTIYF	TGTGCCAGCACAAAGGGGGTCTCCTCTGGAAACACCATATATTTT
TRBJ2-1	.	16	TRBV5-1	many	CASSLVGVATYNEQFF	TGCGCCAGCAGCTTGGTGGGGGTCGCCACCTACAATGAGCAGTTCTTC
TRBJ2-3	.	11	TRBV20-1	few	CSAKRADTQYF	TGCAGTGCTAAGCGAGCAGATACGCAGTATTTT
TRBJ2-7	.	13	TRBV7-2	.	CASSPGPLGEQYF	TGTGCCAGCAGCCCGGGACCCTTAGGCGAGCAGTACTTC
TRBJ1-1	.	11	TRBV20-1	few	CSAGGATEAFF	TGCAGTGCCGGGGGGGCCACTGAAGCTTTCTTT
TRBJ1-1	.	13	TRBV3-1	.	CASSQLSGGEAFF	TGTGCCAGCAGCCAATTATCCGGGGGCGAAGCTTTCTTT
TRBJ1-1	.	13	TRBV10-3	few	CAAGGGRNTEAFF	TGTGCCGCTGGGGGGGGACGGAACACTGAAGCTTTCTTT
TRBJ2-2	TRBD2	16	TRBV7-2	.	CASSEGLAMNTGELFF	TGTGCCAGCAGCGAGGGACTAGCAATGAACACCGGGGAGCTGTTTTTT
TRBJ2-2	TRBD2	15	TRBV9	.	CASSVAGGWTGELFF	TGTGCCAGCAGCGTAGCGGGGGGATGGACCGGGGAGCTGTTTTTT
TRBJ1-1	.	12	TRBV29-1	many	CSVAPLNTEAFF	TGCAGCGTTGCACCTCTGAACACTGAAGCTTTCTTT
TRBJ2-3	.	11	TRBV20-1	few	CSAAWGDTQYF	TGCAGTGCTGCCTGGGGAGATACGCAGTATTTT
TRBJ2-1	.	14	TRBV19	.	CASIGGSSYNEQFF	TGTGCCAGTATTGGGGGGAGCTCCTACAATGAGCAGTTCTTC
TRBJ2-4	.	16	TRBV5-1	many	CASSLDSRAGRNIQYF	TGCGCCAGCAGCTTGGATTCCAGGGCAGGGAGGAACATTCAGTACTTC
TRBJ2-7	.	14	TRBV12-3/TRBV12-4	few	CASSSLDSGYEQYF	TGTGCCAGCAGTTCATTGGACAGCGGCTACGAGCAGTACTTC
TRBJ2-2	.	15	TRBV6-1	few	CASEGGGHNTGELFF	TGTGCCAGCGAGGGGGGCGGACATAACACCGGGGAGCTGTTTTTT
TRBJ2-5	.	15	TRBV7-9	.	CASSLGETYQETQYF	TGTGCCAGCAGCTTAGGAGAGACCTACCAAGAGACCCAGTACTTC
TRBJ2-4	.	17	TRBV19	few	CASSIAPRLEGKNIQYF	TGTGCCAGTAGTATAGCCCCTCGACTAGAGGGAAAAAACATTCAGTACTTC
TRBJ2-7	.	17	TRBV18	few	CASSPRQGGRFSYEQYF	TGTGCCAGCTCACCCCGTCAAGGCGGACGGTTCTCCTACGAGCAGTACTTC
TRBJ2-1	.	16	TRBV7-8	few	CASSRNRDQSYNEQFF	TGTGCCAGCAGCAGAAACCGGGACCAATCCTACAATGAGCAGTTCTTC
TRBJ2-7	.	15	TRBV5-6	.	CASSSAPHRSYEQYF	TGTGCCAGCAGTTCAGCCCCCCACAGGAGCTACGAGCAGTACTTC
TRBJ2-1	.	15	TRBV12-3/TRBV12-4	.	CASRYGGSPYNEQFF	TGTGCCAGCCGTTACGGGGGCTCCCCCTACAATGAGCAGTTCTTC
TRBJ2-3	.	14	TRBV7-6	.	CASSLLDSTDTQYF	TGTGCCAGCAGCTTATTGGACAGCACAGATACGCAGTATTTT
TRBJ2-2	TRBD1	15	TRBV2	few	CASSETGGGTGELFF	TGTGCCAGCAGTGAGACAGGGGGCGGCACCGGGGAGCTGTTTTTT
TRBJ1-5	TRBD1	14	TRBV12-3/TRBV12-4	few	CASRPTGDFQPQHF	TGTGCCAGCAGACCAACAGGGGATTTTCAGCCCCAGCATTTT
TRBJ2-7	TRBD2	15	TRBV4-1	few	CASSPIGLAGREQYF	TGCGCCAGCAGCCCCATAGGACTAGCGGGACGCGAGCAGTACTTC
TRBJ2-2	.	17	TRBV5-1	many	CASSLIPQGRDTGELFF	TGCGCCAGCAGCTTGATCCCTCAGGGGAGGGACACCGGGGAGCTGTTTTTT
TRBJ2-1	.	14	TRBV5-1	few	CASSLDHHYNEQFF	TGCGCCAGCAGCTTGGACCATCACTACAATGAGCAGTTCTTC
TRBJ2-7	TRBD2	15	TRBV28	many	CASSFVGLAGGEQYF	TGTGCCAGCAGTTTCGTAGGACTAGCGGGAGGCGAGCAGTACTTC
TRBJ2-1	TRBD1	15	TRBV12-3/TRBV12-4	many	CASRQGQGQMFEQFF	TGTGCCAGCAGGCAGGGACAGGGCCAGATGTTTGAGCAGTTCTTC
TRBJ1-6	TRBD1	15	TRBV7-9	few	CASSPYRGRNSPLHF	TGTGCCAGCAGCCCGTACAGGGGGCGGAATTCACCCCTCCACTTT
TRBJ1-1	.	14	TRBV11-2	.	CASSLITANTEAFF	TGTGCCAGCAGCTTAATCACGGCAAACACTGAAGCTTTCTTT
TRBJ1-1	.	14	TRBV2	few	CASSYDWEGTEAFF	TGTGCCAGCAGTTACGACTGGGAGGGAACTGAAGCTTTCTTT
TRBJ2-7	.	14	TRBV20-1	many	CSARDWADTYEQYF	TGCAGTGCTAGAGATTGGGCCGACACCTACGAGCAGTACTTC
TRBJ2-5	TRBD1	13	TRBV12-3/TRBV12-4	.	CASSRQGPETQYF	TGTGCCAGCAGTAGACAGGGGCCAGAGACCCAGTACTTC
TRBJ2-7	TRBD1	14	TRBV24-1	many	CATSSSDRPYEQYF	TGTGCCACCAGCTCGTCGGACAGGCCCTACGAGCAGTACTTC
TRBJ2-5	.	13	TRBV20-1	many	CSALGTAWKTQYF	TGCAGTGCTCTCGGGACTGCTTGGAAAACCCAGTACTTC
TRBJ2-3	.	13	TRBV7-3	many	CASSPQTPDTQYF	TGTGCCAGCAGCCCCCAGACCCCAGATACGCAGTATTTT
TRBJ1-3	.	16	TRBV6-5	.	CASRPRGQPSGNTIYF	TGTGCCAGCAGACCTCGGGGCCAGCCTTCTGGAAACACCATATATTTT
TRBJ1-3	TRBD1	14	TRBV18	few	CASSAGTALNTIYF	TGTGCCAGCTCTGCCGGGACAGCCTTAAACACCATATATTTT
TRBJ2-4	.	14	TRBV5-5	.	CASSYPGHGDIQYF	TGTGCCAGCAGCTATCCGGGACACGGGGACATTCAGTACTTC
TRBJ2-5	.	13	TRBV6-5	many	CASSYLGQETQYF	TGTGCCAGCAGTTACTTAGGCCAAGAGACCCAGTACTTC
TRBJ2-3	TRBD1	17	TRBV6-5	few	CASSYDKRDSSTDTQYF	TGTGCCAGCAGTTACGACAAACGGGACAGCAGCACAGATACGCAGTATTTT
TRBJ2-3	.	12	TRBV5-1	.	CASSVQSDTQYF	TGCGCCAGCAGCGTACAGTCAGATACGCAGTATTTT
TRBJ2-3	.	14	TRBV12-3/TRBV12-4	few	CASSLSRVGDTQYF	TGTGCCAGCAGTTTGTCCAGGGTAGGGGATACGCAGTATTTT
TRBJ2-7	.	12	TRBV12-3/TRBV12-4	.	CASSWGTAHRYF	TGTGCCAGCAGTTGGGGGACGGCACACCGGTACTTC
TRBJ2-3	TRBD2	15	TRBV18	.	CASSPLAASTDTQYF	TGTGCCAGCTCACCTCTAGCGGCTAGCACAGATACGCAGTATTTT